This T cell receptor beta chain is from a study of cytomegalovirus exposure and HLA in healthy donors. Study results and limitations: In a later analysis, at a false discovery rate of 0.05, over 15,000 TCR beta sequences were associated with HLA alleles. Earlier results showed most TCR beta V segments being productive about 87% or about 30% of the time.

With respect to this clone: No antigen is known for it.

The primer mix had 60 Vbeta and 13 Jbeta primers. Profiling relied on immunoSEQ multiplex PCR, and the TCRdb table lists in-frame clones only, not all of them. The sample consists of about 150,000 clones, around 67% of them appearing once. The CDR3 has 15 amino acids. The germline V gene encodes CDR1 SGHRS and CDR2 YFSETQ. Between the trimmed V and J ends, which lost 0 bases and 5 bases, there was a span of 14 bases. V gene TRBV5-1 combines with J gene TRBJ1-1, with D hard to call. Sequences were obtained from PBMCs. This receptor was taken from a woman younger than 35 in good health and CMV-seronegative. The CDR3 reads CASSLEALSGTEAFF. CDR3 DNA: TGCGCCAGCAGCTTGGAGGCCCTCTCAGGTACTGAAGCTTTCTTT.